A selection of T cell receptor beta chains follows, all from one sample in a study of T and B cells in COVID-19 patients. Each CDR3 protein is one row after TCRdb ran MiXCR on the multiplex PCR reads. The sample holds roughly 7,000 distinct CDR3 sequences; 31% are singletons and the top ten take approximately 20%. The source material was blood. The receptor set was obtained from a human donor with active COVID-19. Both conserved end residues are trimmed from each CDR3. Fields, in order: J gene, D gene, V gene, CDR3 protein. D genes are given only for firm matches.

J: TRBJ1-3; D: NA; V: TRBV19; CDR3: ASSIVDTIY
J: TRBJ2-6; D: NA; V: TRBV29-1; CDR3: SVEGVSGANVLT
J: TRBJ2-1; D: NA; V: TRBV11-1; CDR3: ASSVEAYNEQF
J: TRBJ1-5; D: NA; V: TRBV11-2; CDR3: ASSLRHNQPQH
J: TRBJ2-2; D: NA; V: TRBV18; CDR3: ASSQTSPGTGELF
J: TRBJ2-1; D: NA; V: TRBV6-1; CDR3: ASSVGFTGNNEQF
J: TRBJ1-5; D: NA; V: TRBV19; CDR3: ASSMGNAINQPQH
J: TRBJ1-1; D: NA; V: TRBV15; CDR3: ATSWAGGRNTEAF
J: TRBJ2-3; D: NA; V: TRBV11-3; CDR3: ASSLSVGADTQY
J: TRBJ2-3; D: TRBD2; V: TRBV20-1; CDR3: SASKASGLMETDTQY
J: TRBJ2-3; D: NA; V: TRBV29-1; CDR3: SVESPRSTDTQY
J: TRBJ1-2; D: NA; V: TRBV6-4; CDR3: ASSVFMYGYT
J: TRBJ2-2; D: NA; V: TRBV18; CDR3: ASSSTTSRINTGELF
J: TRBJ2-1; D: NA; V: TRBV12-3/TRBV12-4; CDR3: ASSPLEWGGGEQF
J: TRBJ2-7; D: NA; V: TRBV6-6; CDR3: ASSYSPGEYEQY
J: TRBJ2-1; D: NA; V: TRBV6-2/TRBV6-3; CDR3: ASSSAKSSYNEQF
J: TRBJ2-1; D: TRBD1; V: TRBV18; CDR3: ASSPQTGVDEQF
J: TRBJ1-1; D: NA; V: TRBV5-4; CDR3: ASSLMERSNTEAF
J: TRBJ2-7; D: NA; V: TRBV11-1; CDR3: ASSYLGGLYEQY
J: TRBJ1-2; D: TRBD1; V: TRBV19; CDR3: ASSTTGGRNYGYT
J: TRBJ2-1; D: NA; V: TRBV19; CDR3: ASSQRIVQF
J: TRBJ1-6; D: NA; V: TRBV20-1; CDR3: SAREEGKSPLH
J: TRBJ2-1; D: TRBD2; V: TRBV5-4; CDR3: ASSLVLAGYNEQF
J: TRBJ2-1; D: TRBD2; V: TRBV19; CDR3: ASSMRLAGDSSYNEQF
J: TRBJ1-6; D: NA; V: TRBV27; CDR3: ASSFRGGSPLH
J: TRBJ1-5; D: NA; V: TRBV19; CDR3: ASSGTGDQPQH
J: TRBJ1-5; D: TRBD1; V: TRBV10-1; CDR3: ASRKGAFSNQPQH
J: TRBJ2-1; D: NA; V: TRBV6-5; CDR3: ASSQALSFYNEQF
J: TRBJ1-1; D: NA; V: TRBV6-4; CDR3: ASRAQVHTEAF
J: TRBJ2-5; D: NA; V: TRBV5-6; CDR3: AGSGMSGETQY
J: TRBJ2-1; D: TRBD2; V: TRBV6-2/TRBV6-3; CDR3: ASSYFLESTSGGSSSYNEQF
J: TRBJ2-3; D: NA; V: TRBV5-1; CDR3: ASSTLGGSITDTQY
J: TRBJ1-4; D: TRBD1; V: TRBV7-9; CDR3: ASSSTGLDEKLF
J: TRBJ2-1; D: TRBD2; V: TRBV7-6; CDR3: ASSRTAGGSYNEQF
J: TRBJ2-2; D: NA; V: TRBV24-1; CDR3: AHQKPDRRNTGELF
J: TRBJ1-2; D: NA; V: TRBV12-3/TRBV12-4; CDR3: ASSYNRKDGYT
J: TRBJ1-5; D: TRBD1; V: TRBV19; CDR3: ASSRTGGNQPHH
J: TRBJ2-5; D: NA; V: TRBV20-1; CDR3: SARDDPYQETQY
J: TRBJ2-1; D: TRBD2; V: TRBV18; CDR3: ASSPFASGGAHNEQF
J: TRBJ2-6; D: NA; V: TRBV6-1; CDR3: ASSPAGAYGQGSSGANVLT
J: TRBJ2-1; D: TRBD2; V: TRBV12-3/TRBV12-4; CDR3: ASSLVSGGPNEQF
J: TRBJ1-3; D: NA; V: TRBV19; CDR3: ASSIRDGVSGNTIY
J: TRBJ2-3; D: TRBD2; V: TRBV6-5; CDR3: ASSYASGYVDTQY
J: TRBJ2-7; D: NA; V: TRBV6-5; CDR3: ASSYSWDTSFYEQY
J: TRBJ1-1; D: NA; V: TRBV27; CDR3: ASSLGVPATNTEAF
J: TRBJ2-5; D: TRBD1; V: TRBV13; CDR3: ASSQAGQGETQY
J: TRBJ1-1; D: NA; V: TRBV29-1; CDR3: SVQRSGANTEAF
J: TRBJ2-7; D: NA; V: TRBV5-1; CDR3: ASSLEANSYEQY
J: TRBJ1-2; D: NA; V: TRBV29-1; CDR3: SVAGHYGYT
J: TRBJ1-1; D: TRBD1; V: TRBV6-6; CDR3: ASSYLDRGDTEAF
J: TRBJ2-1; D: TRBD2; V: TRBV6-4; CDR3: ASMTSGGANEQF
J: TRBJ2-2; D: TRBD2; V: TRBV5-6; CDR3: ASSLYLAGGDTGELF
J: TRBJ1-1; D: NA; V: TRBV5-4; CDR3: ASSLWENTEAF
J: TRBJ2-5; D: TRBD2; V: TRBV6-5; CDR3: ASSLGPSGGTQY
J: TRBJ2-7; D: NA; V: TRBV5-1; CDR3: ASSLTSSTYEQY
J: TRBJ1-6; D: NA; V: TRBV4-3; CDR3: ASSLSWVDSPLH
J: TRBJ2-3; D: TRBD2; V: TRBV12-3/TRBV12-4; CDR3: ASSFGLGLAGRDTQY